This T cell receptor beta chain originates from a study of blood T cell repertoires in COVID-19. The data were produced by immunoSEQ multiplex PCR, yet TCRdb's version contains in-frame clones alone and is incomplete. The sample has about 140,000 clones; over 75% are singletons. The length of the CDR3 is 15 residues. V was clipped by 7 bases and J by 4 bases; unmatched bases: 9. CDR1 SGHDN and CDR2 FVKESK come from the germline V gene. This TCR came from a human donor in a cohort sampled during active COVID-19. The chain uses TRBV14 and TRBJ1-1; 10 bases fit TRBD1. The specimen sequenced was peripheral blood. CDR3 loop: CASKLLRTGGTEAFF. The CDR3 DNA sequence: TGTGCCAGCAAACTTCTTAGGACAGGGGGCACTGAAGCTTTCTTT.